This T cell receptor beta chain was recovered during a study of neurological immune-mediated disorders. From 15-18 subjects, over 180 million TCR-beta sequences were obtained in each sequencing run. MiXCR, run by TCRdb on the 5' RACE reads, gives a single entry per CDR3 protein. The sample holds around 14,000 distinct CDR3 sequences, less than 11% seen once. Healthy control participants comprised blood bank volunteers in Maryland, USA. This clonotype has a count of ten or more. Germline V lookup: CDR1 SGHTA, CDR2 FQGNSA. The CDR3 extends over 15 amino acids. The ends lost 3 bases at V and 0 bases at J; junction bases unmatched: 4.

Sequenced input: PBMCs. The chain carries TRBV7-2 and TRBJ1-1, with 7 bases identical to TRBD1. The TCR comes from a woman in her 40s in good health. DNA of the CDR3: TGTGCCAGCAGCTTCTCTGACAGGGTGAACACTGAAGCTTTCTTT. The encoded protein is CASSFSDRVNTEAFF. Based on the CDR3 plus reference TRBV7-2 and TRBJ1-1, the full variable domain is GAGVSQSPSNKVTEKGKDVELRCDPISGHTALYWYRQSLGQGLEFLIYFQGNSAPDKSGLPSDRFSAERTGGSVSTLTIQRTQQEDSAVYLCASSFSDRVNTEAFFGQGTRLTVV.